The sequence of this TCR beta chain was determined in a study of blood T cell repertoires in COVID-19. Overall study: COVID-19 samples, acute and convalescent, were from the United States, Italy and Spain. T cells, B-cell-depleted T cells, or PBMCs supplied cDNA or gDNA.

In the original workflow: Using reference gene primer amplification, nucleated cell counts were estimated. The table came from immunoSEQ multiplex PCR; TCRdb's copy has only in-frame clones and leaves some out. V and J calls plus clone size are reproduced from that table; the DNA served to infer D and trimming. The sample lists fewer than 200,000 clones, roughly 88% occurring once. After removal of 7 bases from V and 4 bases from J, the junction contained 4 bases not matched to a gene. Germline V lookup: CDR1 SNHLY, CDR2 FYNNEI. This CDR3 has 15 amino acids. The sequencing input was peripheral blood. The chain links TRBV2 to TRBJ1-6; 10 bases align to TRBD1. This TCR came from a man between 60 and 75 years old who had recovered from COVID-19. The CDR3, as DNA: TGTGCCAGCATTGGGACAGGGGATTATAATTCACCCCTCCACTTT. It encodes CASIGTGDYNSPLHF.